Each of the 7 T cell receptor beta chains below was sequenced from the same sample in a study of blood T cell repertoires in COVID-19. Clones were read by immunoSEQ multiplex PCR, and TCRdb kept only the in-frame ones, dropping some. Of 94,000 or so clones in the sample, 84% were seen once. The sample consisted of peripheral blood. The origin of the receptors is a man aged 55 to 70 with acute or convalescent COVID-19.

This chain links TRBV5-1 with TRBJ2-2; D gene unclear. Per the germline V gene, CDR1 is SGHRS and CDR2 is YFSETQ. This CDR3 spans 15 amino acids. V lost 3 bases and J 1 base, leaving 10 bases between the germline ends. The CDR3 protein is CASSSRAENTGELFF. The DNA of the CDR3 is TGCGCCAGCAGCTCGCGAGCCGAGAACACCGGGGAGCTGTTTTTT.

This clone was counted a few times. The chain employs TRBV19 and TRBJ1-2, with D hard to call. This CDR3 is built from 13 residues. The germline CDR1 and CDR2 sequences are LNHDA and SQIVND (reference sequence). Trimming left V 3 bases short and J 3 bases short, with 8 bases between. The CDR3 is CASSIVRDYGYTF. CDR3 nucleotide sequence: TGTGCCAGTAGTATTGTCCGAGACTATGGCTACACCTTC.

V is TRBV28 and J is TRBJ2-3; maybe TRBD2 (6 bases). The CDR3 loop spans 13 amino acids. The V and J ends lost 7 bases and 1 base respectively, with 9 bases between them. Germline CDR1 is MDHEN and CDR2 is SYDVKM. CDR3 protein: CASIERGTDTQYF. The CDR3 DNA sequence: TGTGCCAGCATCGAGCGGGGCACAGATACGCAGTATTTT.

This sequence joins TRBV11-2 and TRBJ2-6; D ambiguous. V shed 3 bases and J shed 4 bases, with 4 bases lying between them. Germline assignment: CDR1 SGHAT and CDR2 FQNNGV. The length of the CDR3 is 13 residues. The CDR3 is CASSFIGANVLTF. DNA for the CDR3: TGTGCCAGCAGCTTTATCGGGGCCAACGTCCTGACTTTC.

The rearrangement links TRBV5-1 to TRBJ1-1; TRBD1 matches at 9 bases. This CDR3 comprises 16 residues. The V and J ends lost 4 bases and 7 bases, in that order; junction bases with no gene match: 14. Germline CDR1 reads SGHRS; CDR2 reads YFSETQ. CDR3 nucleotide sequence: TGCGCCAGCAGCGCCCGGGGACAGGGACCCTCGGTTGAAGCTTTCTTT. It is translated as CASSARGQGPSVEAFF.

This rearrangement joins TRBV15 to TRBJ1-2, with 9 bases fitting TRBD1. Unmatched junction bases numbered 13, after V lost 0 bases and J lost 2 bases. The CDR3 extends over 19 amino acids. The germline V gene has CDR1 LNHNV and CDR2 YYDKDF (reference sequence). The CDR3 sequence: CATSRELGQGGKGNYGYTF. CDR3 sequence (DNA): TGTGCCACCAGCAGAGAACTGGGACAGGGTGGGAAGGGGAACTATGGCTACACCTTC.

V is TRBV3-1 (or the pseudogene TRBV3-2) and J is TRBJ1-6, with 9 bases aligning to TRBD1. The trim removed 0 bases at V and 11 bases at J, leaving 14 bases unmatched. CDR1 and CDR2 from the germline V gene are LGHDT and YNNKEL (reference sequence). The CDR3 is 18 amino acids. The CDR3: CASSQEVGTGQGTTPLHF. In DNA form, the CDR3 reads TGTGCCAGCAGCCAAGAGGTTGGTACGGGACAGGGAACGACACCCCTCCACTTT.